This is a list of T cell receptor beta chains from one sample in a study of T cells in Graves' hyperthyroidism and ophthalmopathy. TCRdb re-derived calls from the multiplex PCR reads in MiXCR, one entry per CDR3 protein. In the table there are 350,000 to 400,000 distinct CDR3 sequences, about 18% of which are singletons. Input material: blood. These receptor sequences come from a young woman with Graves' hyperthyroidism. Both conserved end residues are part of each CDR3. A D gene is named only where the DNA matches it firmly. Rows may omit the clone size; those that give it use once, few, many or a size class.

J | D | size | V | DNA | CDR3
TRBJ1-5 | . | many | TRBV11-2 | TGTGCCAGCAGCACCGAAGGGGGGCGGGGGCCAATAGGGCCCCAGCATTTT | CASSTEGGRGPIGPQHF
TRBJ1-5 | . | many | TRBV7-2 | TGTGCCAGCAGCTCCGGGACGGGGGGCAATCAGCCCCAGCATTTT | CASSSGTGGNQPQHF
TRBJ1-2 | . | many | TRBV12-3/TRBV12-4 | TGTGCCAGCAGTCTCTCGATTCGGGACACCATCTCGAACTATGGCTACACCTTC | CASSLSIRDTISNYGYTF
TRBJ2-7 | . | . | TRBV28 | TGTGCCAGCTCTGTTAGAGACGAGCAGTACTTC | CASSVRDEQYF
TRBJ1-1 | TRBD1 | few | TRBV18 | TGTGCCAGCTCGCCGGGACAGGGGATGATCGGGACTGAAGCTTTCTTT | CASSPGQGMIGTEAFF
TRBJ1-1 | . | . | TRBV6-2/TRBV6-3 | TGTGCCAGCAGATCGACAGCTGAAGCTTTCTTT | CASRSTAEAFF
TRBJ1-3 | . | many | TRBV6-4 | TGTGCCAGCAGTGGGACAGCAGCGCCCGGAAACACCATATATTTT | CASSGTAAPGNTIYF
TRBJ1-1 | . | once | TRBV19 | TGTGCCAGTAGTACGCGAAGAAGGGCTGAAGCTTTCTTT | CASSTRRRAEAFF
TRBJ1-1 | . | many | TRBV28 | TGTGCCACCGAAATGGACGTTACCCACACTGAAGCTTTCTTT | CATEMDVTHTEAFF
TRBJ1-3 | TRBD1 | many | TRBV27 | TGTGCCAGCAGCCCGGGACAGCTCTCAGACAGGCTATATTTT | CASSPGQLSDRLYF
TRBJ1-2 | TRBD1 | many | TRBV5-1 | TGCGCCAGCAGCTTCTCCGGGACAGTTAACTATGGCTACACCTTC | CASSFSGTVNYGYTF
TRBJ2-5 | TRBD1 | . | TRBV12-3/TRBV12-4 | TGTGCCAGCAGTCCACAGGGGGCGCGGGATCAAGAGACCCAGTACTTC | CASSPQGARDQETQYF
TRBJ2-7 | . | many | TRBV6-1 | TGTGCCAGCACCCTTTTGGAGACAGGTGGAGAGCAGTACTTC | CASTLLETGGEQYF
TRBJ1-2 | TRBD1 | . | TRBV5-8 | TGTGCCAGCATCCAACTTCGGACAGGGGGCTACACCTTC | CASIQLRTGGYTF
TRBJ1-5 | . | many | TRBV2 | TGTGCCAGCAGTGCGGCCCAAAACGGCCAGCCCCAGCATTTT | CASSAAQNGQPQHF
TRBJ1-5 | . | many | TRBV7-8 | TGTGCCAGCAGCTTAGTTGCGCCAGGGAGCAATCAGCCCCAGCATTTT | CASSLVAPGSNQPQHF
TRBJ1-1 | . | many | TRBV4-1 | TGCGCCAGCAGCCAAGGAGGCCGAGGGGCCCAAACCCCTGAAGCTTTCTTT | CASSQGGRGAQTPEAFF
TRBJ1-1 | . | many | TRBV29-1 | TGCAGCGTTGAGCGACTCATGAACACTGAAGCTTTCTTT | CSVERLMNTEAFF
TRBJ2-7 | . | many | TRBV4-1 | TGCGCCAGCAGCCAAGATACACTGACAGGACCCTACGAGCAGTACTTC | CASSQDTLTGPYEQYF
TRBJ1-1 | . | many | TRBV12-3/TRBV12-4 | TGTGCCAGCAGTTTTCGGCTGAGGGACACTGAAGCTTTCTTT | CASSFRLRDTEAFF
TRBJ1-5 | . | many | TRBV6-1 | TGTGCCAGCAACAGGGACGGGTATCAGCCCCAGCATTTT | CASNRDGYQPQHF
TRBJ1-2 | . | many | TRBV20-1 | TGCAGTGCTAGAGATCCTCTGCGGGGCACGAACTATGGCTACACCTTC | CSARDPLRGTNYGYTF
TRBJ1-1 | . | many | TRBV18 | TGTGCCAGCTCACCCCGGGCGGCGAACACTGAAGCTTTCTTT | CASSPRAANTEAFF
TRBJ1-1 | . | many | TRBV12-3/TRBV12-4 | TGTGCCAGCAGCCCGGGGTCCTACACTGAAGCTTTCTTT | CASSPGSYTEAFF
TRBJ2-2 | . | many | TRBV7-2 | TGTGCCAGCACCATCTCCCCCGGGGAGCTGTTTTTT | CASTISPGELFF
TRBJ2-2 | . | many | TRBV20-1 | TGCAGTGCTTGGTACGCCGGCGGGGAGCTGTTTTTT | CSAWYAGGELFF
TRBJ2-6 | . | few | TRBV19 | TGTGCCAGTAGTAGCCTGGGCTCTGGGGCCAACGTCCTGACTTTC | CASSSLGSGANVLTF
TRBJ1-2 | . | many | TRBV7-2 | TGTGCCAGCATCCCCGGGCCGGGTGGCTACACCTTC | CASIPGPGGYTF
TRBJ1-3 | . | many | TRBV12-3/TRBV12-4 | TGTGCCAGCAGTTATGGGCCGTTGGGATCTGGAAACACCATATATTTT | CASSYGPLGSGNTIYF
TRBJ2-7 | . | . | TRBV7-2 | TGTGCCAGCAGCTTACTTTCCCTTTACGATCAGTACTTC | CASSLLSLYDQYF
TRBJ1-2 | . | many | TRBV29-1 | TGCAGCGTTGTTGCCCGGCAGGGGGGCTACACCTTC | CSVVARQGGYTF
TRBJ2-5 | TRBD2 | . | TRBV12-3/TRBV12-4 | TGTGCCAGCAGTATCGGACTAGCGGGAGGAGTAGAGACCCAGTACTTC | CASSIGLAGGVETQYF
TRBJ1-2 | . | many | TRBV20-1 | TGCAGTGCTAGAGGTACAGGGTTCACCTATGGCTACACCTTC | CSARGTGFTYGYTF
TRBJ2-5 | TRBD2 | many | TRBV6-1 | TGTGCCAGCAGTGGGACTAGCCAAGAGACCCAGTACTTC | CASSGTSQETQYF
TRBJ2-2 | TRBD2 | many | TRBV12-3/TRBV12-4 | TGTGCCAGCAGTTTTCGGGGGGATGTTGTCACCGGGGAGCTGTTTTTT | CASSFRGDVVTGELFF
TRBJ1-1 | TRBD1 | few | TRBV15 | TGTGCCACCAGCCCACGACAGGGTAGGAATACTGAAGCTTTCTTT | CATSPRQGRNTEAFF
TRBJ1-1 | . | many | TRBV12-3/TRBV12-4 | TGTGCCAGCAGTTCCTTGGGGCCCCTGGAAGCTTTCTTT | CASSSLGPLEAFF
TRBJ2-5 | . | few | TRBV5-6 | TGTGCCAGCAGCTTGAGTTCACTGACCCGGTACTTC | CASSLSSLTRYF
TRBJ2-5 | . | many | TRBV11-2 | TGTGCCAGCAGCTTAGATATGGCCTCCGTCCAAGAGACCCAGTACTTC | CASSLDMASVQETQYF